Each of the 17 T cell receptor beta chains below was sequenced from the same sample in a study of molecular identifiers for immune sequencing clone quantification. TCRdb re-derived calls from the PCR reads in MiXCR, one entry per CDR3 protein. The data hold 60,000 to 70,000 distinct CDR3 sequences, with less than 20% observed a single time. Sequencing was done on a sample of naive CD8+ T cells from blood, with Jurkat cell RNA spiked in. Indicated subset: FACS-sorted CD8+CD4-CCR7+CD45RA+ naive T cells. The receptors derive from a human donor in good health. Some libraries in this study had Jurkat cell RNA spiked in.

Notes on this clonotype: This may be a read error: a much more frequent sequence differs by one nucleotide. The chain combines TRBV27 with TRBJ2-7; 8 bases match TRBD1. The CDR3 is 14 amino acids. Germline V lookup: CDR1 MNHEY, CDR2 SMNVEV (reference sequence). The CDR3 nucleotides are TGTGCCAGCAGGACAGGGGTACTTGTCTACGAGCAGCACTTC. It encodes CASRTGVLVYEQHF.

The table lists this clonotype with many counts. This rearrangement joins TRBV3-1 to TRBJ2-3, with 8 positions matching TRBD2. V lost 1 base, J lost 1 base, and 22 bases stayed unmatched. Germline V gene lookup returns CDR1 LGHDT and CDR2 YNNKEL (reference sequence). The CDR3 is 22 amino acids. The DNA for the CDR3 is TGTGCCAGCAGCCAAGTACCAGGAGCGGGAGAAAGAGGCGGGATTGGCACAGATACGCAGTATTTT. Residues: CASSQVPGAGERGGIGTDTQYF.

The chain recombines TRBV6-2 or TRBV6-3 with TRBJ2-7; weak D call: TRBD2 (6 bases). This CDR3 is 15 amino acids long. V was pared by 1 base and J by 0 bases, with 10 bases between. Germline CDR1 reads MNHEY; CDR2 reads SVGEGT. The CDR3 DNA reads TGTGCCAGCAGTTACTTTGCGGGAAGCTCCTACGAGCAGTACTTC. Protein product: CASSYFAGSSYEQYF.

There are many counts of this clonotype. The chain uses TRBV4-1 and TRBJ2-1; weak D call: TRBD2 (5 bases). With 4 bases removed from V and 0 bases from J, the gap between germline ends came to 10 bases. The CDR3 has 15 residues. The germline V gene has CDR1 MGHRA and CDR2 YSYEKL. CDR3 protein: CASSLSADSYNEQFF. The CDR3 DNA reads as TGCGCCAGCAGCCTCTCAGCGGACTCCTACAATGAGCAGTTCTTC.

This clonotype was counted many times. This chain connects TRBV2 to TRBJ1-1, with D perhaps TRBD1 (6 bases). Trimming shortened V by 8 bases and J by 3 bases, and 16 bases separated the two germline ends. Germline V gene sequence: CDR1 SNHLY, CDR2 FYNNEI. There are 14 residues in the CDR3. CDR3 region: CASPGAPGDTEAFF. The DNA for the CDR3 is TGTGCCAGCCCTGGGGCGCCAGGGGACACTGAAGCTTTCTTT.

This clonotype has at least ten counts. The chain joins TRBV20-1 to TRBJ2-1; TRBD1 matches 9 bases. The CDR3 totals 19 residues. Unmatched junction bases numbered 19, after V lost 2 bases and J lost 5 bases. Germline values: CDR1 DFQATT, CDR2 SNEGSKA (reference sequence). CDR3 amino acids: CSARSVTGQGINRDNEQFF. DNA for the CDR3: TGCAGTGCTAGATCGGTGACGGGACAGGGCATTAATCGCGACAATGAGCAGTTCTTC.

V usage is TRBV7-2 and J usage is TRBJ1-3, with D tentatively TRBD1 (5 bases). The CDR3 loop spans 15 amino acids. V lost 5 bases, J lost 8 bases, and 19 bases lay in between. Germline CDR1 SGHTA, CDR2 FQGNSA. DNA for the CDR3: TGTGCCAGCAGCCATCAAGATAGCAGGGCTTACACCATATATTTT. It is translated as CASSHQDSRAYTIYF.

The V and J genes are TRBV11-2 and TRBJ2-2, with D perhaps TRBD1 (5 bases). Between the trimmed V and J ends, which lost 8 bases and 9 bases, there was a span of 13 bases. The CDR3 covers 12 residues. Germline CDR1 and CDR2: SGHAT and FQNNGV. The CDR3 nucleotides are TGTGCCAGCGCTACTGCAGGGTGGGAGCTGTTTTTT. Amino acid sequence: CASATAGWELFF.

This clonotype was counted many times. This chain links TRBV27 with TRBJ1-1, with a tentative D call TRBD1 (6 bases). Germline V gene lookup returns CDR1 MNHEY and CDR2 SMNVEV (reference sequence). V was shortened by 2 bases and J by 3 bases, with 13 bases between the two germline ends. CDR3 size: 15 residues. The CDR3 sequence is CASSLKQGYYTEAFF. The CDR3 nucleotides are TGTGCCAGCAGTTTAAAACAGGGCTATTACACTGAAGCTTTCTTT.

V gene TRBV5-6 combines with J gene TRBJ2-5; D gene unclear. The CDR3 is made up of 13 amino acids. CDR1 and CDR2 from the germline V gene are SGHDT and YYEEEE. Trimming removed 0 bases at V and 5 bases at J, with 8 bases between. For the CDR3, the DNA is TGTGCCAGCAGCTTGGGTAATCCCGAGACCCAGTACTTC. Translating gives CASSLGNPETQYF.

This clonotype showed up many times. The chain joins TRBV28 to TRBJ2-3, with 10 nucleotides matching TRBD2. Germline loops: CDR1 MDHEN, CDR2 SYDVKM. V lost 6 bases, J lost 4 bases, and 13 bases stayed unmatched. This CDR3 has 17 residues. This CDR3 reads CASSLRLAGRTSDTQYF. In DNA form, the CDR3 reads TGTGCCAGCAGCTTACGACTAGCGGGTCGGACCTCAGATACGCAGTATTTT.

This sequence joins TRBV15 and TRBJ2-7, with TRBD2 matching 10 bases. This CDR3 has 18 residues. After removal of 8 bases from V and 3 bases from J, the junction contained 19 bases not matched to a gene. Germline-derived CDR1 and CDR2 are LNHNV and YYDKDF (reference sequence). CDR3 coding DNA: TGTGCCACCGGCGGGGGTGTGTCTAGCGGGAGAAGTGTCTACGAGCAGTACTTC. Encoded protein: CATGGGVSSGRSVYEQYF.

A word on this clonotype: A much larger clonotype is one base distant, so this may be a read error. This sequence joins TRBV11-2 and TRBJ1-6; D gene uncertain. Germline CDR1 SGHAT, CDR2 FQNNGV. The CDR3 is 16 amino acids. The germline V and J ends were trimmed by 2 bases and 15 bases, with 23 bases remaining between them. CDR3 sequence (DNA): TGTGCCAGCAGCTTAAGCCCTCCGGGAGCCCGTGATGGCCTCCACTTT. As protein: CASSLSPPGARDGLHF.

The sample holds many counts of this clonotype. The CDR3 spells CASSLSSGGLYYEQYF. Here the CDR3 DNA reads TGTGCCAGCAGCTTATCTAGCGGGGGCCTCTACTACGAGCAGTACTTC. The chain recombines TRBV7-6 with TRBJ2-7; 10 nucleotides line up with TRBD2. The J segment lost 3 bases and the V segment lost 2 bases, leaving 7 bases of the junction unmatched. The CDR3 spans 16 residues. The germline CDR1 and CDR2 sequences are SGHVS and FNYEAQ.

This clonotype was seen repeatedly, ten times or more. CDR3 sequence: CASRILFRENTEAFF. DNA of the CDR3: TGTGCCAGCAGGATCCTGTTCAGGGAGAACACTGAAGCTTTCTTT. The gene calls are TRBV2 and TRBJ1-1; the D gene is possibly TRBD1 (5 bases). The CDR3 loop spans 15 amino acids. Trimming removed 6 bases at V and 1 base at J, with 15 bases between. CDR1 SNHLY and CDR2 FYNNEI come from the germline V gene.

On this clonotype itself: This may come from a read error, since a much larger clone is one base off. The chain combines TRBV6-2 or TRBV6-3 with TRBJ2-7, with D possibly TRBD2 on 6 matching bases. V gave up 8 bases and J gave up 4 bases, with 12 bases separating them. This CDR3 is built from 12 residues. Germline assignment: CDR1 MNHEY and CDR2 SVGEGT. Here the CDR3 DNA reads TGTGCCAGCCGCGGCGGGGTTTACGAGCAGTACTTC. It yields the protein CASRGGVYEQYF.

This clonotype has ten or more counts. Here the CDR3 reads CASSSSAGPPYEQYF. In nucleotides, the CDR3 is TGTGCCAGCAGCTCATCAGCGGGCCCCCCTTACGAGCAGTACTTC. V usage is TRBV7-2 and J usage is TRBJ2-7; tentatively, D is TRBD2 (6 bases). Trimming took off 4 bases at V and 4 bases at J, with 17 bases between the two ends. This CDR3 contains 15 residues. The V gene's germline CDR1 is SGHTA and CDR2 FQGNSA.